This TCR beta chain appears in the sequencing data of a study of T-cell memory formation after mild COVID-19. CDR3 length: 15 amino acids. Trimming shortened V by 5 bases and J by 0 bases, and 8 bases separated the two germline ends. Germline V gives CDR1 SGHTA, CDR2 FQGNSA. The study, taken as a whole, reports: CD8+ contracting clones occupied EMRA, while CD4+ ones occupied mainly CM and EM. Some SARS-CoV-2-responding clones were already detected in memory before infection. Contracting clones from day 15 to 85 had balanced CD4/CD8; later expanders favoured CD4+.

The sample holds many counts of this clonotype. Antigen: not known. One entry per CDR3 protein results from TCRdb running MiXCR on the 5' RACE reads. Counted here are about 15,000 distinct CDR3 sequences, about a fifth occurring once; the ten biggest clones make up 55% to 70%. This receptor was obtained from a man younger than 30 who had mild COVID-19 (a few samples of this study predate the infection). Cell type and time point are not known. The chain recombines TRBV7-2 with TRBJ2-6; no firm D call. The sample comprised PBMCs or a T cell subset sorted from them (not recorded which). The DNA of the CDR3 is TGTGCCAGCAGCCCCCTCCCCTCTGGGGCCAACGTCCTGACTTTC. Amino acid sequence: CASSPLPSGANVLTF.